The 22 T cell receptor beta chains in this list originate from one sample, sequenced in a study of a mutant IDH1 vaccine in newly diagnosed glioma (dated by TCRdb to 2020 to 2023). Per the publication, the time point label means: baseline, week 1 (first vaccination visit). Interpreted using the paper, the treatment or condition label stands for: pre-vaccination baseline after standard-of-care therapy. Library construction relied on the immunoSEQ multiplex PCR assay. The table comes from immuneACCESS by way of TCRdb, which keeps in-frame sequences with V and J called. Part of the clones is missing from these tables; in studies checked, under half for an unresolved V gene and the rest for unknown reasons. For this sample the table gives around 50,000 clones, of which about nine tenths were detected only once. Around 2.5% of the sample is held by the ten biggest clonotypes. The specimen was PBMCs, collected from a glioma patient treated with radiotherapy, temozolomide or both. These receptors were obtained from a man aged 40-50 years with glioma.

CDR3 nucleotide sequence: TGCGCCAGCAGCTTACGGCGGGGACTAGATTACGAGCAGTACTTC. Its translation: CASSLRRGLDYEQYF. The chain links TRBV5-1 to TRBJ2-7; 8 nucleotides agree with TRBD2. CDR3 length: 15 amino acids. The J segment lost 4 bases and the V segment lost 2 bases, leaving 8 bases of the junction unmatched. Germline V gives CDR1 SGHRS, CDR2 YFSETQ.

This clone was observed once. The chain uses TRBV27 and TRBJ2-5; the match to TRBD2 covers 8 bases. Trimming took 5 bases from V and 3 from J; bases not matched to a gene: 8. CDR3 length: 15 residues. Germline values: CDR1 MNHEY, CDR2 SMNVEV (reference sequence). This chain's CDR3 is CASSPWGSGKETQYF. The DNA for the CDR3 is TGTGCCAGCAGTCCCTGGGGTAGCGGGAAAGAGACCCAGTACTTC.

This rearrangement joins TRBV10-3 to TRBJ2-6; D gene unclear. Trimming stripped 6 bases from V and 0 bases from J, with 9 bases between. CDR1 ENHRY and CDR2 SYGVKD come from the germline V gene. This CDR3 comprises 15 residues. The CDR3 region is CAISYSDSGANVLTF. CDR3 nucleotide sequence: TGTGCCATCAGCTACTCGGACTCTGGGGCCAACGTCCTGACTTTC.

The chain combines TRBV25-1 with TRBJ2-7; tentatively, D is TRBD1 or TRBD2 (5 bases each). The V gene's germline CDR1 is MGHDK and CDR2 SYGVNS. The CDR3 totals 14 residues. V was clipped by 4 bases and J by 2 bases, with 12 bases between them. This CDR3 reads CASSGTLGAYEQYF. The CDR3 DNA reads as TGTGCCAGCAGTGGGACCCTGGGGGCCTACGAGCAGTACTTC.

The V call is TRBV7-8, the J call TRBJ1-4, with 10 positions matching TRBD1. With 1 base clipped from V and 5 bases from J, the junction kept 10 bases outside the gene matches. CDR3 length: 18 amino acids. Germline-derived CDR1 and CDR2 are SGHVS and FQNEAQ. CDR3 region: CASSLVMGQGTSNEKLFF. The CDR3 nucleotides read TGTGCCAGCAGCTTAGTAATGGGACAGGGGACTTCAAATGAAAAACTGTTTTTT. The entire variable domain, with the rest obtained from reference TRBV7-8 and TRBJ1-4, is as follows: GAGVSQSPRYKVAKRGQDVALRCDPISGHVSLFWYQQALGQGPEFLTYFQNEAQLDKSGLPSDRFFAERPEGSVSTLKIQRTQQEDSAVYLCASSLVMGQGTSNEKLFFGSGTQLSVL.

The V and J genes are TRBV11-1 and TRBJ1-1, with a tentative D call TRBD1 (6 bases). The CDR3 length is 14 residues. Germline V gene sequence: CDR1 SGHAT, CDR2 FQDESV (reference sequence). V was trimmed by 3 bases and J by 6 bases, leaving 14 bases between them. For the CDR3, the DNA is TGTGCCAGCAGCTTTGGACAGACGGGCGCTGAAGCTTTCTTT. As protein: CASSFGQTGAEAFF.

CDR3 coding DNA: TGTGCCAGCAGCCAAGGTCGGTCTTGGGGAGGGAAGACAGATACGCAGTATTTT. Translating gives CASSQGRSWGGKTDTQYF. The chain combines TRBV4-2 with TRBJ2-3; TRBD2 aligns across 7 bases. Germline V gene lookup returns CDR1 LGHNA and CDR2 YNFKEQ. V shed 1 base, J shed 3 bases, and the junction held 13 bases outside the gene matches. There are 18 residues in the CDR3.

V is TRBV13 and J is TRBJ2-7; 9 bases agree with TRBD1. V lost 1 base, J lost 5 bases, and 6 bases stayed unmatched. This CDR3 region has 15 residues. Germline CDR1 is PRHDT and CDR2 is FYEKMQ (reference sequence). The CDR3 loop is CASSLVGTGPHEQYF. The CDR3 coding sequence is TGTGCCAGCAGCTTAGTCGGGACAGGGCCCCACGAGCAGTACTTC.

The V gene is TRBV7-9, the J gene TRBJ1-1; D may be TRBD1 (5 bases). V lost 3 bases and J lost 7, with 9 bases in between. CDR1 and CDR2 (germline): SEHNR, FQNEAQ (reference sequence). The CDR3 length is 12 residues. In DNA form, the CDR3 reads TGTGCCAGCAGCTTGGGGCTTGATGAAGCTTTCTTT. Amino acids: CASSLGLDEAFF.

The chain has TRBV14 and TRBJ1-2; no clear D gene. Germline values: CDR1 SGHDN, CDR2 FVKESK. Trimming left V 5 bases short and J 8 bases short, with 15 bases between. This CDR3 spans 13 amino acids. CDR3 sequence (DNA): TGTGCCAGCAGCGACCGGCTTGGGTGGGGCTACACCTTC. Protein product: CASSDRLGWGYTF.

This clone was observed a single time. The chain combines TRBV27 with TRBJ2-7, with TRBD1 matching 12 bases. The CDR3 has 17 residues. V shed 5 bases and J 1 base; nucleotides not matched to a gene: 9. Germline values: CDR1 MNHEY, CDR2 SMNVEV (reference sequence). In nucleotides, the CDR3 is TGTGCCAGCAGTCCGCGGGACAGGGGGCGCGAATCCTACGAGCAGTACTTC. Its translation is CASSPRDRGRESYEQYF.

The V gene is TRBV9, the J gene TRBJ2-1, with a tentative D call TRBD2 (5 bases). V dropped 4 bases and J dropped 1 base, with 9 bases sitting between them. This CDR3 contains 14 residues. CDR1 and CDR2 from the germline V gene are SGDLS and YYNGEE. DNA for the CDR3: TGTGCCAGCAGCCTGGACTTATCCTACAATGAGCAGTTCTTC. This translates into CASSLDLSYNEQFF.

This chain joins TRBV18 and TRBJ1-3, with 7 positions matching TRBD1. This CDR3 spans 16 amino acids. CDR1 is KGHSH and CDR2 is LQKENI in the germline V gene. With 4 bases clipped from V and 1 base from J, the junction kept 7 bases outside the gene matches. For the CDR3, the DNA is TGTGCCAGCTCACGGGACAGTCTAACTTCTGGAAACACCATATATTTT. Translation: CASSRDSLTSGNTIYF.

In DNA form, the CDR3 reads TGTGCCAGCAATAAGCGGGAGGGGGAAGAGACCCAGTACTTC. This gives the protein CASNKREGEETQYF. The rearrangement links TRBV10-3 to TRBJ2-5, with TRBD2 identical over 10 bases. This CDR3 comprises 14 residues. V shed 10 bases and J 3 bases; nucleotides not matched to a gene: 8. Germline V gene sequence: CDR1 ENHRY, CDR2 SYGVKD.

This chain uses TRBV27 with TRBJ2-3; 8 bases line up with TRBD2. V lost 5 bases, J lost 2 bases, and 6 bases stayed unmatched. Germline assignment: CDR1 MNHEY and CDR2 SMNVEV (reference sequence). The CDR3 covers 15 residues. The CDR3 nucleotides read TGTGCCAGCAGTCCTGGGACTAGTTCCACAGATACGCAGTATTTT. It codes for CASSPGTSSTDTQYF.

Of note for this clone: It is unclear where the CDR3 begins or ends on the DNA, so no DNA is shown, and the CDR3 is as TCRdb lists it. This chain joins TRBV11-2 and TRBJ2-7; the table names TRBD2, a call not compared with the DNA. The germline gives CDR1 SGHAT, CDR2 FQNNGV. The CDR3 extends over 14 residues, inclusive of both ends. The CDR3 reads CASGSTGSVRGRDF.

This chain links TRBV4-1 with TRBJ1-4; D gene uncertain. Germline V gives CDR1 MGHRA, CDR2 YSYEKL. CDR3 size: 17 residues. The germline V and J ends were trimmed by 4 bases and 2 bases, with 17 bases remaining between them. The DNA of the CDR3 is TGCGCCAGCAGCCGCACACATCGATTTGAGACTAATGAAAAACTGTTTTTT. Its protein product is CASSRTHRFETNEKLFF.

The chain is built from TRBV5-1 and TRBJ2-7, with D tentatively TRBD1 (5 bases). The V gene lost 6 bases and the J gene lost 4 bases, with 17 bases spanning the gap. Germline CDR1 reads SGHRS; CDR2 reads YFSETQ. This CDR3 is 14 amino acids long. The CDR3 loop reads CASTQGLTQYEQYF. The CDR3 DNA follows: TGCGCCAGCACCCAGGGATTAACCCAATACGAGCAGTACTTC.

This chain links TRBV27 with TRBJ2-5; TRBD2 is a possible D gene (5 bases). Trimming removed 3 bases at V and 1 base at J, with 15 bases between. CDR1 is MNHEY, CDR2 SMNVEV, per germline (reference sequence). This CDR3 region has 16 residues. The CDR3 nucleotides are TGTGCCAGCAGTTTGTTAGGTGGAGGTCTCCAAGAGACCCAGTACTTC. This codes for CASSLLGGGLQETQYF.

The V call is TRBV7-6, the J call TRBJ1-5; the D is unclear. This CDR3 spans 12 amino acids. Looked up from germline, CDR1 is SGHVS and CDR2 is FNYEAQ. The germline V and J ends were trimmed by 3 bases and 9 bases, with 9 bases remaining between them. CDR3 DNA sequence: TGTGCCAGCAGCTTCCCAGGAGGGCCCCAGCATTTT. Its protein product is CASSFPGGPQHF.

The CDR3 loop reads CASSGDNRGSYEQYF. Here the CDR3 DNA reads TGTGCCAGCAGTGGCGATAACAGGGGGTCCTACGAGCAGTACTTC. This chain connects TRBV27 to TRBJ2-7; 8 bases match TRBD1. CDR1 and CDR2 (germline): MNHEY, SMNVEV (reference sequence). V lost 5 bases, J lost 1 base, and 7 bases stayed unmatched. The CDR3 is 15 amino acids.

This rearrangement joins TRBV4-3 to TRBJ2-1; tentative D call: TRBD1 (5 bases). Trimming removed 0 bases at V and 6 bases at J, with 12 bases between. The CDR3 is made up of 15 amino acids. Germline assignment: CDR1 LGHNA and CDR2 YSLEER. The DNA of the CDR3 is TGCGCCAGCAGCCAAGAATTTCAGGGCCCCAATGAGCAGTTCTTC. Protein product: CASSQEFQGPNEQFF.